This entry lists 12 T cell receptor beta chains sequenced from one sample in a study of Ad26.COV2.S vaccination and SARS-CoV-2 variants. Measured with immunoSEQ multiplex PCR; TCRdb has only the in-frame clones, and not every one. The profile shows approximately 280,000 clones, about 87% of them singletons. Specified treatment: some 20 received Ad26.COV2.S at low or high dose, single or two shots; about 5 received placebo; per-sample allocation not given. Vaccine and placebo recipients were sampled on day 63 after the first injection. The sample was peripheral blood, taken in a trial of Ad26.COV2.S vaccine versus placebo. All receptors come from a person between 18 and 59 years old who received the Ad26.COV2.S COVID-19 vaccine or a placebo.

Comment on this clone: The sample holds other DNA sequences that translate to the same CDR3. The V gene is TRBV19, the J gene TRBJ2-1; 10 bases match TRBD1. The CDR3 runs to 15 residues. CDR1 LNHDA and CDR2 SQIVND come from the germline V gene (reference sequence). The ends lost 1 base at V and 6 bases at J; junction bases unmatched: 3. CDR3 amino acids: CASSIVRTGGNEQFF. The CDR3 DNA sequence: TGTGCCAGTAGTATAGTGCGGACAGGGGGCAATGAGCAGTTCTTC.

There are a few counts of this clone. The V and J genes are TRBV5-4 and TRBJ2-7, with 10 positions matching TRBD1. J lost 5 bases, V lost 4 bases, and 6 bases had no gene match. The CDR3 covers 14 residues. CDR1 and CDR2 (germline): SGHNT, YYREEE (reference sequence). The CDR3 coding sequence is TGTGCCAGCAGCGGGGACAGGGGTTTTCACGAGCAGTACTTC. It is translated as CASSGDRGFHEQYF.

V is TRBV7-9 and J is TRBJ1-1, with TRBD1 matching 10 bases. The J segment lost 7 bases and the V segment lost 5 bases, leaving 4 bases of the junction unmatched. The length of the CDR3 is 13 residues. Germline CDR1 and CDR2: SEHNR and FQNEAQ (reference sequence). The CDR3: CASSPGQGIEAFF. The CDR3 coding sequence is TGTGCCAGCAGCCCGGGACAGGGGATTGAAGCTTTCTTT. The whole variable domain, filled in from reference TRBV7-9 and TRBJ1-1, reads DTGVSQNPRHKITKRGQNVTFRCDPISEHNRLYWYRQTLGQGPEFLTYFQNEAQLEKSRLLSDRFSAERPKGSFSTLEIQRTEQGDSAMYLCASSPGQGIEAFFGQGTRLTVV.

Turning to this clone: The junction departs from germline at one end; a sequencing error may be responsible. The chain employs TRBV5-1 and TRBJ2-4; 8 nucleotides line up with TRBD1. CDR1 is SGHRS, CDR2 YFSETQ, per germline. The CDR3 sequence is 17 residues long. CDR3 DNA: TGCGCCAGCAGCACCGGACAGGGCCTCGGCCCCAAAGACATTCAGTACTTC. This codes for CASSTGQGLGPKDIQYF.

In this sample, this clone turned up a few times. The V gene is TRBV6-2 or TRBV6-3, the J gene TRBJ1-2, with 9 bases aligning to TRBD1. The CDR3 covers 15 residues. The junction had 6 bases not matched to a gene; V was cut back by 3 bases and J by 4 bases. Germline V gene sequence: CDR1 MNHEY, CDR2 SVGEGT. CDR3: CASSYMDRGSYGYTF. CDR3 in DNA: TGTGCCAGCAGTTATATGGACAGGGGATCCTATGGCTACACCTTC.

The CDR3 reads CASSSRLAGDTGELFF. The CDR3 DNA follows: TGTGCCAGCAGCTCCCGACTAGCGGGGGATACCGGGGAGCTGTTTTTT. The V gene is TRBV11-2, the J gene TRBJ2-2; 12 positions match TRBD2. The CDR3 spans 16 residues. V was clipped by 4 bases and J by 5 bases; unmatched bases: 5. Per germline, CDR1 SGHAT and CDR2 FQNNGV.

The genes are TRBV5-1 and TRBJ2-1; 8 nucleotides match TRBD1. The germline V gene has CDR1 SGHRS and CDR2 YFSETQ. J gave up 0 bases and V 6 bases, and 5 bases lay outside the gene matches. The CDR3 runs to 15 residues. The DNA for the CDR3 is TGCGCCAGCACCCAGACAGGGGCCTCCTACAATGAGCAGTTCTTC. It translates to CASTQTGASYNEQFF.

V is TRBV5-6 and J is TRBJ2-1, with 9 bases aligning to TRBD1. Germline assignment: CDR1 SGHDT and CDR2 YYEEEE. Trimming cost V 0 bases and J 7 bases; bases outside gene matches: 8. CDR3 length equals 16 residues. CDR3 residues: CASSLAGTGKGNEQFF. The CDR3 DNA sequence: TGTGCCAGCAGCTTGGCGGGGACAGGGAAGGGGAATGAGCAGTTCTTC.

The V call is TRBV7-2, the J call TRBJ1-5; TRBD1 matches 12 bases. Looked up from germline, CDR1 is SGHTA and CDR2 is FQGNSA. This CDR3 spans 15 amino acids. With 5 bases clipped from V and 7 bases from J, the junction kept 6 bases outside the gene matches. The CDR3 sequence: CASSPGQGAGQPQHF. In DNA, the CDR3 is TGTGCCAGCAGCCCGGGACAGGGGGCTGGGCAGCCCCAGCATTTT.

This sequence joins TRBV7-2 and TRBJ2-3; 13 positions match TRBD2. In germline, CDR1 is SGHTA, CDR2 FQGNSA. The CDR3 length is 17 residues. The J segment lost 7 bases and the V segment lost 0 bases, leaving 7 bases of the junction unmatched. The CDR3 sequence is CASSLATLAGGPYTQYF. CDR3 coding DNA: TGTGCCAGCAGCTTAGCGACACTAGCGGGGGGGCCTTATACGCAGTATTTT. Full variable domain (missing parts from reference TRBV7-2 and TRBJ2-3): GAGVSQSPSNKVTEKGKDVELRCDPISGHTALYWYRQSLGQGLEFLIYFQGNSAPDKSGLPSDRFSAERTGGSVSTLTIQRTQQEDSAVYLCASSLATLAGGPYTQYFGPGTRLTVL.

This chain joins TRBV24-1 and TRBJ1-2; 10 nucleotides match TRBD1. V was clipped by 7 bases and J by 7 bases; unmatched bases: 8. The CDR3 runs to 14 residues. The germline V gene encodes CDR1 KGHDR and CDR2 SFDVKD. The DNA for the CDR3 is TGTGCCACCAGGTTGGGGACAGGGGAGACTGGCTACACCTTC. As protein: CATRLGTGETGYTF.

The CDR3 nucleotides read TGCGCCAGCAGCTCCGGGGGCATCCTCTACGAGCAGTACTTC. It yields the protein CASSSGGILYEQYF. V usage is TRBV5-1 and J usage is TRBJ2-7; tentatively, D is TRBD1 or TRBD2 (6 bases each). Germline CDR1 and CDR2: SGHRS and YFSETQ. The CDR3 contains 14 residues. V lost 3 bases and J 3 bases, leaving 13 bases between the germline ends.